This T cell receptor beta chain originates from a study of PD-L1 blockade in urothelial cancer. In the study overall: Chemotherapy regimens numbering 0 to 3 had been given to patients. The study recovered a median of 141,255 T cells per blood sample. The authors examined blood 3 weeks (second dose) and 6 weeks after treatment start.

This CDR3 is built from 17 residues. Germline V gene sequence: CDR1 LGHNA, CDR2 YSLEER. The V and J ends lost 1 base and 2 bases, in that order; junction bases with no gene match: 7. This table comes from immunoSEQ multiplex PCR, and its TCRdb copy is limited to in-frame clones, with some not included. This sample yields about 45,000 clones, of which about 88% are seen a single time; approximately 25% belongs to the top ten. The time point was: pretreatment peripheral blood. V gene TRBV4-3 combines with J gene TRBJ2-1; 8 nucleotides agree with TRBD1. This receptor was identified in a donor aged 40 or over with urothelial cancer. Sequenced material: PBMCs, taken around atezolizumab (anti-PD-L1) treatment. CDR3 coding DNA: TGCGCCAGCAGCCAAGTTCTCGGACAGGGTCCCTACAATGAGCAGTTCTTC. It encodes CASSQVLGQGPYNEQFF.